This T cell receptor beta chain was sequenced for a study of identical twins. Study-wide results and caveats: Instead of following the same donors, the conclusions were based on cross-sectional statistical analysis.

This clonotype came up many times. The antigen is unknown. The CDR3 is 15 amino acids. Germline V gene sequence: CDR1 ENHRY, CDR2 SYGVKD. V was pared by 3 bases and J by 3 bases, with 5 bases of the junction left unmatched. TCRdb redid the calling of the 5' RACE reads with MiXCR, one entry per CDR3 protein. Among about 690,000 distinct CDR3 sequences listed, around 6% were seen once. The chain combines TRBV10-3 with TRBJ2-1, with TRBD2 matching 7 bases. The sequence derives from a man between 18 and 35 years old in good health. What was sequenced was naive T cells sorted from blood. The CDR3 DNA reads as TGTGCCATCAGTGATGCTAGCGGACACTACAATGAGCAGTTCTTC. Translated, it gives CAISDASGHYNEQFF.